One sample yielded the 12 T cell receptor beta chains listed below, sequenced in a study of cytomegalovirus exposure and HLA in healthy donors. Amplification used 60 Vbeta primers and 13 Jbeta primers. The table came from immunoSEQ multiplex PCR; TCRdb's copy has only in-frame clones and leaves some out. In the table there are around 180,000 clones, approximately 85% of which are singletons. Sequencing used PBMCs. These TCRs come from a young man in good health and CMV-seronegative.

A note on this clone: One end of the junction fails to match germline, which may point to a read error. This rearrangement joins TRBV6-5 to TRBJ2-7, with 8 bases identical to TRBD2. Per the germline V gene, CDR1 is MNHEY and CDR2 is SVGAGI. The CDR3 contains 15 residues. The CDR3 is CASSYSGTSSYEQYF. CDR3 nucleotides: TGTGCCAGCAGCTACTCCGGGACTAGCTCCTACGAGCAGTACTTC.

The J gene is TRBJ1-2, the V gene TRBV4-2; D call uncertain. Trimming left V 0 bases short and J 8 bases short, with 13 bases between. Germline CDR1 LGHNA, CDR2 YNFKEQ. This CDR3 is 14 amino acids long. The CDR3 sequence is CASSQEGLATGYTF. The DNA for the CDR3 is TGTGCCAGCAGCCAAGAAGGGCTAGCAACCGGCTACACCTTC.

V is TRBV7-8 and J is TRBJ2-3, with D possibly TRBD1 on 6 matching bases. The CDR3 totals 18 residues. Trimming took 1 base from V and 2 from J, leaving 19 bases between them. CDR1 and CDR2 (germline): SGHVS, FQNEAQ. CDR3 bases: TGTGCCAGCAGCTTAGTCGGCGGGTGGGACACAGTCACAGATACGCAGTATTTT. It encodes CASSLVGGWDTVTDTQYF.

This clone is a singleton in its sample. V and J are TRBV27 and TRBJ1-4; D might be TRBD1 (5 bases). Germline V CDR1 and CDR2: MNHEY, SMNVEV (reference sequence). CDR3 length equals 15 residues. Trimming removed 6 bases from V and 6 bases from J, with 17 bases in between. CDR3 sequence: CASRAPRQGHEKLFF. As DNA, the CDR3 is TGTGCCAGCAGGGCCCCGAGGCAGGGTCATGAAAAACTGTTTTTT.

DNA for the CDR3: TGTGCCAGCATTCCCACACGGGGTCGGCAAGAGACCCAGTACTTC. This codes for CASIPTRGRQETQYF. The chain is built from TRBV6-1 and TRBJ2-5, with a tentative D call TRBD2 (5 bases). This CDR3 comprises 15 residues. Germline CDR1 reads MNHNS; CDR2 reads SASEGT. Trimming took off 7 bases at V and 2 bases at J, with 17 bases between the two ends.

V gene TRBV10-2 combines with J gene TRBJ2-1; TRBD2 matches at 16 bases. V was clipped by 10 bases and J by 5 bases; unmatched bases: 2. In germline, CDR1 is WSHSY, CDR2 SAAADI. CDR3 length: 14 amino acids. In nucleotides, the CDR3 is TGCGCCACGGGGACTAGCGGGGGGGACAATGAGCAGTTCTTC. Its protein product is CATGTSGGDNEQFF.

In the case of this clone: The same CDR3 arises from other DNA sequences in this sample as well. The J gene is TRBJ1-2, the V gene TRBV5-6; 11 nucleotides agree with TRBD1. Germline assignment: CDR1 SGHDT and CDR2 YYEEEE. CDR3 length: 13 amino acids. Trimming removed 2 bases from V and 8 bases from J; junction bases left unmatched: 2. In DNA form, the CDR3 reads TGTGCCAGCAGCTTAGGGGACAGGGGGGGCTACACCTTC. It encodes CASSLGDRGGYTF.

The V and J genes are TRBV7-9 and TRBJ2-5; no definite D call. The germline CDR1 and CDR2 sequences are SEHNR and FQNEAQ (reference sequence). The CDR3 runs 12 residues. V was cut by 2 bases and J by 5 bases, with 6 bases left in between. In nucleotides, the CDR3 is TGTGCCAGCAGCTTATCGTTGGAGACCCAGTACTTC. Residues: CASSLSLETQYF.

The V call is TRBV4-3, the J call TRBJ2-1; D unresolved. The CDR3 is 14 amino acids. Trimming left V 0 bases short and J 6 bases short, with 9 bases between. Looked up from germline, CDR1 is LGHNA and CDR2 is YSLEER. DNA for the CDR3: TGCGCCAGCAGCCAAGATCCGCGCGCCAATGAGCAGTTCTTC. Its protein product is CASSQDPRANEQFF.

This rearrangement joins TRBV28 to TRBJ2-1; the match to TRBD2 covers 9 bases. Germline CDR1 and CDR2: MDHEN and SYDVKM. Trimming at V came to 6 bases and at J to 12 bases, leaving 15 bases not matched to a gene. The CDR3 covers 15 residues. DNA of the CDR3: TGTGCCAGCAGCCGCTTTAGCGGGAGTTGGTTGGGGCAGTTCTTC. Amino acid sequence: CASSRFSGSWLGQFF.

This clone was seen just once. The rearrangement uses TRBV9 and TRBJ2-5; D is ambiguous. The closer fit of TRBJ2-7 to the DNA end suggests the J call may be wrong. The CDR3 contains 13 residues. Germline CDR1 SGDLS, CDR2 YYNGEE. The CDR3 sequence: CASSVGDWGEQYF. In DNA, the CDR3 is TGTGCCAGCAGCGTCGGCGACTGGGGCGAGCAGTACTTC.

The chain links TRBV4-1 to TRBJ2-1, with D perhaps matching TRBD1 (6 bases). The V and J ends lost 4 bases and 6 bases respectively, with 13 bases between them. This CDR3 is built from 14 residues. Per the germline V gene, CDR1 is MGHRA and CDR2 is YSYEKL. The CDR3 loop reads CASSRAGAINEQFF. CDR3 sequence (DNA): TGCGCCAGCAGCCGCGCAGGGGCCATCAATGAGCAGTTCTTC.